One and the same sample provided the 4 T cell receptor beta chains below, sequenced in a study of CD8+ T cells in alopecia areata. Following extraction, RNA underwent reverse transcription to cDNA, which served as the sequencing template. Produced via immunoSEQ multiplex PCR; TCRdb's table is partial and in-frame only. Sampling found 1,200 to 1,500 clones, none seen once. The sequencing sample was made of lesional skin. The receptors here all came from a C3H/HeJ mouse with alopecia areata. Mice of this strain are of MHC haplotype H2-k.

This clone was detected many times. Gene names denote mouse genes. The read stops 4 residues short of the end of the CDR3; the missing end is completed from the germline J gene. The chain has TRBV13-2 and TRBJ2-7, with 11 positions matching TRBD2. The CDR3 is made up of 16 amino acids. Unmatched junction bases numbered 3, after V lost 1 base and J lost 0 bases. Germline CDR1 reads NNHNN; CDR2 reads SYGAGS (reference sequence). CDR3 bases read: TGTGCCAGCGGTGATCACTGGGGGGGCGCCTCCTAT. It codes for CASGDHWGGASY. In full, the CDR3 is CASGDHWGGASYEQYF.

This clone was observed many times. These gene names are mouse names. The CDR3 extends 4 residues past the end of the read, so its final part is completed from the germline J gene. V and J are TRBV13-3 and TRBJ2-7; TRBD1 is a possible D gene (6 bases). The V end lost 6 bases, the J end lost 3 bases, and 10 bases lay between the germline ends. Germline V CDR1 and CDR2: NNHDY, SYVADS. The CDR3 consists of 12 residues. Incomplete CDR3 DNA: TGTGCCAGCACCGCGGGACACTAT. Its protein product is CASTAGHY. The full CDR3 is CASTAGHYEQYF.

Many counts were recorded for this clone. Mouse germline and gene names are used. The read gets to within 4 residues of the CDR3 end, and the germline J gene fills in the rest. The rearrangement uses TRBV16 and TRBJ2-5; 11 bases are a match to TRBD2. The CDR3 loop spans 16 amino acids. From germline, CDR1 is SGHSA and CDR2 FRNQAP. J lost 3 bases, V lost 4 bases, and 6 bases had no gene match. The CDR3 DNA, read in part, is TGTGCAAGCAGCTCTCCGGGACTGGGGGCACAAGAC. Its translation is CASSSPGLGAQD. The entire CDR3 sequence reads CASSSPGLGAQDTQYF.

Ten or more counts support this clone. The genes are named according to mouse. Read sequence stops 4 residues before the CDR3 end, and the germline J gene provides the missing end. The chain employs TRBV2 and TRBJ2-3; 11 bases are a match to TRBD2. V lost 2 bases to trimming and J lost 0 bases; unmatched junction nucleotides: 7. This CDR3 has 18 amino acids. Germline lookup yields CDR1 LGHNA and CDR2 YSYQKL. This CDR3 is CASSQIDWGGPSAETLYF. The CDR3 DNA, read in part, is TGTGCCAGCAGCCAAATCGACTGGGGGGGGCCTAGTGCAGAA.